This T cell receptor (beta chain) was profiled in a study of cytomegalovirus exposure and HLA in healthy donors (dated by TCRdb to the late 2010s). General notes on the study: An earlier analysis of some 620 of the donors reported 276 Gb of sequence data and 95 million to 120 million unique TCR beta sequences obtained from some 170 million T cells. Because of strong linkage in the cohort, five DR-DQ haplotypes were treated as single units for association and clustering. The number of typed donors differed by locus: about 620-640 for A, B, C, DRB1 and DQB1; some 540 for DQA1; 606 for DPA1; and some 450 for DPB1. Along with the roughly 700-subject first cohort, a separate validation cohort of over a hundred different subjects was used. All discovery cohort repertoires had been generated using a single sequencing platform. The study was designed to test whether signatures of past pathogen exposure could be identified by cataloging public T cell receptors. The study combined high-throughput TCR immunosequencing, statistical association of individual TCRs with disease status, and machine learning to predict cytomegalovirus infection status. HLA typing covered class I and class II loci at four-digit resolution. Donor age, sex, ethnicity and CMV serostatus were compiled alongside the repertoire data. Across 300 to 500 genotyped donors of the cohort, an average of approximately 220,000 unique TCR beta nucleotide sequences per donor were sequenced, and about a sixth of those sequences were non-productive. An earlier analysis of approximately 630 of the donors applied high-throughput TCR beta sequencing to assess whether each TCR beta V gene segment acted as functional or pseudogenic. An early release covering about 600 HLA-typed donors comprised 250 to 350 gigabases of sequencing data and approximately 80 million unique TCR sequences. A later analysis re-examined previously published TCR beta repertoires from just over 650 donors and added high-resolution HLA genotyping to investigate patterns of TCR occurrence. The later analysis used no new phenotypic data to find candidate immune exposures, relying instead on TCR beta sequences and their occurrence across donors. Among the approximately 430 genotyped donors, around 81% belonged to the genetic ancestry cluster associated with self-reported Caucasian donors. The study used immunosequencing to profile the T cell repertoires of around 600 subjects and linked those repertoires to cytomegalovirus serostatus. A later genetic analysis used genome-wide SNP genotypes for about 60% of the 666 donors, treating that subset as a discovery cohort. The full study reports these points: The classifier was reported to diagnose cytomegalovirus status with high specificity and sensitivity in both the original cohort and the validation cohort. V-gene and J-gene trimming of TCR beta chains was associated with a missense DCLRE1C variant in a later genetic analysis, and the association was replicated in an independent cohort. While some public TCRs were present in many individuals, most TCR sequences turned up only very rarely across donors. A cluster of highly shared sequence variants was judged likely to represent a technical artifact of the sequencing pipeline. The authors suggested that the approach could potentially be extended to other disease states and immunological phenotypes. Roughly uniform sequencing depth across donors was assumed in presence/absence analyses, although this assumption may not hold. Some IMGT-functional V segments, including TRBV6-2 and TRBV6-3, could not be distinguished by the 87-base-pair reads and were therefore excluded. Several of the top co-occurrence clusters appeared to be linked to parvovirus B19, influenza, CMV and Epstein-Barr virus, according to a later analysis. A few of the identified cytomegalovirus-associated TCR beta chains were confirmed in vitro to be specific for cytomegalovirus antigens. The cohort was sequenced for TCR beta chains only, and without alpha or paired-chain data the features that could be detected were limited. The only immune exposure information available for the cohort was CMV serostatus. A further reported finding was that TCR beta sequences accurately predicted the HLA-A and HLA-B alleles for most subjects in the first cohort. The study listed 150 to 200 TCR beta chains as associated with cytomegalovirus. Correlated functional status among segregating V segments might reflect linkage disequilibrium, but an unknown experimental factor could not be ruled out. Around 16 rarely observed V segments, including chromosome 9 orphons, were excluded from the earlier analysis of about 600 of the donors because counts were too low. In a later analysis, most CMV-associated TCR beta chains were found to appear HLA-restricted, with HLA associations seemingly driven largely by CMV exposure. Assigning TCR associations to individual alleles was difficult when HLA alleles, especially DR and DQ, strongly co-occurred. A later analysis found that HLA-associated TCR beta chains were more clonally expanded and had lower generation probabilities than equally common non-associated chains. In a later analysis, 16,951 TCR beta sequences were associated with specific HLA alleles at a false discovery rate of 0.05. According to a later genetic analysis, donors in an Asian-associated ancestry cluster had fewer N-insertions in productive TCRs than the approximately 710-donor mean. In an earlier analysis of roughly 500 of the donors, most TCR beta V segments appeared in productive rearrangements about 87% or about 30% of the time, broadly matching IMGT annotations. In a later analysis, TCR association rates were found to vary across HLA loci, with the most associated TCRs seen for DRB1 alleles and the fewest for HLA-C alleles. Because HLA typing was missing for some donors at each locus, association tests included only the typed subset.

V and J are truncated by 7 bases and 4 bases respectively, leaving an intervening sequence of 10 bases. Taken from the germline V gene, the CDR1 and CDR2 loops are SQVTM and ANQGSEA. The cysteine opens and the phenylalanine closes a CDR3 of 12 amino acids. The kept DNA is CDR3 alone, 36 bases in frame from the first base. Library creation used the immunoSEQ multiplex PCR assay. For the multiplex PCR, a mixture combining 60 forward primers for TCR Vbeta segments and 13 reverse primers for TCR Jbeta segments was used. The CDR3 region of rearranged TCR beta genes was amplified from genomic DNA by a multiplex PCR assay. On the Illumina HiSeq System, the amplified TCR beta libraries were sequenced as 87-base-pair reads. In the authors' own workflow: In a later analysis, approximately 74 million unique TCR beta chains were counted across the approximately 670 repertoires, and around 10 million of these chains were shared by at least two donors. A nearest-neighbor algorithm error-corrected the raw reads and collapsed the reads into unique sequences, merging closely related sequences to remove PCR and sequencing errors. CDR3 sequences were aligned to IMGT reference sequences to assign V, D and J gene segments. Each retained sequence needed at least a six-nucleotide match to both a V gene segment and a J gene segment. A rearrangement counted as productive if the CDR3 had no stop codons and remained in frame with V and J, and every other rearrangement counted as non-productive. CDR3 was defined by IMGT convention, running from the second conserved V-encoded cysteine to the conserved J-encoded phenylalanine. The earlier analysis of a few hundred of the donors excluded any sequence lacking an unambiguous match to a single V gene segment. An earlier analysis of several hundred of the donors called V segments functional above 56.7% productive rearrangements and segregating when the between-donor standard deviation exceeded 5%. A statistical classification framework was developed to diagnose cytomegalovirus status using the catalog of TCR beta chain sequences. V and J gene assignment, in a later analysis, came from comparing TCR nucleotide sequences with IMGT/GENE-DB human TR gene sequences. The TCRdist pipeline was used in a later analysis to assign CDR3 sequences and most-parsimonious VDJ recombination scenarios. In a later analysis, every TCR beta chain was defined by the combination of its CDR3 amino acid sequence and its V-gene family, and reads without a unique V-gene family were dropped. In a later analysis, 450 to 600 highly shared, low-generation-probability nucleotide sequences were removed to address suspected cross-contamination and a sequencing artifact. In a later analysis, a clonal expansion index was calculated for each public chain from normalized within-repertoire ranks of inferred template counts. In a later analysis, generation probabilities were computed with a VDJ recombination model fitted to out-of-frame rearrangements, and the resulting probabilities were checked against IGoR. A later analysis scored TCR-TCR, TCR-HLA and TCR-CMV co-occurrence with hypergeometric tests, applying a repertoire-size bias correction to TCR pairs. To estimate false discovery rates, a later analysis permuted the HLA or CMV assignments 20 times. In a later analysis, co-occurring TCRs were grouped using DBSCAN, with TCRdist sequence similarity added in when clustering inside HLA-allele-positive subsets. Repertoires with fewer than 30,000 or more than 120,000 public chains, plus five repertoires with anomalous nucleotide sharing, were excluded from co-occurrence clustering. TCRdb took over this immuneACCESS table, retaining in-frame rearrangements with V and J assigned. Such tables are incomplete; in checked studies, under half of the missing clones stem from an unresolved V gene, and the remainder is unexplained. V, J and clone size reflect that table, while D and trimming were determined from the DNA. The sample records 65,000 to 85,000 clones, approximately 70% of which are singletons. The ten most abundant clones make up around 13% of the sample.

In the case of this clone: The antigen it recognizes is unknown. One base away there is no much larger clone; base qualities are not given.

The cohort consisted of hundreds of healthy bone marrow donors. All cohort members were sampled while nominally healthy, although unrecorded immune exposures were likely present. The donor was CMV seropositive and belonged to the group of 250 to 300 seropositive cohort members. Each donor provided a peripheral blood sample, and peripheral blood mononuclear cells were used for TCR beta sequencing. Genomic DNA was extracted from the blood cell samples with the Qiagen DNeasy Blood Extraction Kit. The material sequenced was PBMCs. The receptor's source is a male donor in good health and CMV-seropositive. The chain is assembled from TRBV29-1 and TRBJ1-4; D gene: possibly TRBD1, on 5 matching bases. The CDR3 has the sequence CSAGLINEKLFF. The DNA is TGCAGCGCGGGACTGATTAATGAAAAACTGTTTTTT.